This T cell receptor beta chain is from a study of molecular identifiers for immune sequencing clone quantification. In TCRdb, the PCR reads were re-called with MiXCR into one record per CDR3 protein. The repertoire consists of 90,000 or so distinct CDR3 sequences, with around 25% occurring once and the leading ten covering 0.6% to 0.9%. Study-level points and caveats: Clones above 20 RNA copies contained over 97% of effector molecules and under 1% of naive molecules.

Germline V lookup: CDR1 MNHEY, CDR2 SVGAGI. The CDR3 loop spans 13 amino acids. V trimming: 0 bases; J trimming: 12 bases; junction bases outside the gene matches: 4. There are a few counts of this clonotype. Its target is not known. It is likely a read error, because the conserved phenylalanine at the end of the CDR3 is missing. A CD8+CD4-CCR7+CD45RA+ gate was used to sort naive CD8 T cells. Sample: naive CD8+ T cells from blood, with Jurkat cell RNA spiked in. Subset: FACS-sorted CD8+CD4-CCR7+CD45RA+ naive T cells. This TCR came from a human donor in good health. Some libraries in this study had Jurkat cell RNA spiked in. V and J are TRBV6-5 and TRBJ1-4; 7 bases match TRBD1. In DNA form, the CDR3 reads TGTGCCAGCAGTTACTCGAGTCAGGGGGAACTGTTTCTT. This sequence encodes CASSYSSQGELFL.